The present T cell receptor beta chain was sequenced within a study of T cells expressing NK-cell markers. Findings and limits, study-wide: Also leading the CD3+CD56-NKG2C+ fraction in a handful of donors were these clonotypes. Dominant NKG2C+ clonotypes made up about 1.0-7.0% of CD8+ T cells in roughly six donors.

What made the TCR beta cDNA was 5'RACE template switching with UMIs. TCRdb reprocessed the 5' RACE reads, with one entry per CDR3 protein and no DNA. This table lists 150,000 to 200,000 distinct CDR3 sequences. Concerning this clonotype itself: What it binds is unknown.

The receptor comes from a woman between 18 and 75 years old in good health. Sequencing input: blood T cells: a sorted CD56 or NKG2C T cell subset, CD4+ or CD8+ T cells, or bulk PBMC T cells (not recorded which).

CDR3: CASSPDGGGATDTQYF. The chain employs TRBV9 and TRBJ2-3; TCRdb gives TRBD1 as the D gene, but with no DNA this cannot be confirmed. This CDR3 comprises 16 residues. Germline lookup yields CDR1 SGDLS and CDR2 YYNGEE. The full variable domain, with the rest looked up from reference TRBV9 and TRBJ2-3, is DSGVTQTPKHLITATGQRVTLRCSPRSGDLSVYWYQQSLDQGLQFLIQYYNGEERAKGNILERFSAQQFPDLHSELNLSSLELGDSALYFCASSPDGGGATDTQYFGPGTRLTVL.